The entry below describes one TCR beta chain. The record originates from a study of shared clonotypes between healthy human individuals. The germline V gene has CDR1 SGHDN and CDR2 FVKESK. The CDR3 is 16 residues long. V was pared by 5 bases and J by 1 base, with 14 bases between. It was CD45RO-negative cells, positively selected for CCR7, that made up naive CD8 cells, with terminally differentiated effector memory CD45RA+ cells excluded. Libraries were prepared by immunoSEQ multiplex PCR; TCRdb keeps only in-frame clonotypes and omits some of them. Here the sample spans about 2.1 million clones, roughly 91% being singletons.

The origin of this receptor is a man younger than 30 in good health. Some clones in this sample may be carry-over from other donors' samples. The specimen sequenced was naive CD8+ T cells from PBMCs. The chain recombines TRBV14 with TRBJ2-2, with D tentatively TRBD1 or TRBD2 (5 bases each). CDR3 region: CASSWGREKNTGELFF. CDR3 nucleotide sequence: TGTGCCAGCAGCTGGGGACGAGAAAAGAACACCGGGGAGCTGTTTTTT.